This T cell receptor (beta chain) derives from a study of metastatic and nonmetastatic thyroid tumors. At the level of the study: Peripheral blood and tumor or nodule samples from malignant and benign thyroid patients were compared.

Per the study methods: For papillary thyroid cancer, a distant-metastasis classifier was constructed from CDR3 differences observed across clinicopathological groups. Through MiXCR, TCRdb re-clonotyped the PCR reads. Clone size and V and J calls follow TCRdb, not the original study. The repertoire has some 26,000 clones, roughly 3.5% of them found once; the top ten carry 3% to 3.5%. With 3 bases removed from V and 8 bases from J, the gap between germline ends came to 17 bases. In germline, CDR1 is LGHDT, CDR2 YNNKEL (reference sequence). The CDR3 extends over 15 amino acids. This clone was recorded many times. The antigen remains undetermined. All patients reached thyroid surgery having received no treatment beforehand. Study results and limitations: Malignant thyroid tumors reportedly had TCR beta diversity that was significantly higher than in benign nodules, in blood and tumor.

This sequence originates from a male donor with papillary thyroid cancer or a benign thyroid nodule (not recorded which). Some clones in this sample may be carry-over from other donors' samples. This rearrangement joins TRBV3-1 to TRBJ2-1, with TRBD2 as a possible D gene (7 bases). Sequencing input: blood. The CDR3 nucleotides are TGTGCCAGCAGCCACCCAAATGCGGGGGCTCATGAGCAGTTCTTC. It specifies CASSHPNAGAHEQFF.